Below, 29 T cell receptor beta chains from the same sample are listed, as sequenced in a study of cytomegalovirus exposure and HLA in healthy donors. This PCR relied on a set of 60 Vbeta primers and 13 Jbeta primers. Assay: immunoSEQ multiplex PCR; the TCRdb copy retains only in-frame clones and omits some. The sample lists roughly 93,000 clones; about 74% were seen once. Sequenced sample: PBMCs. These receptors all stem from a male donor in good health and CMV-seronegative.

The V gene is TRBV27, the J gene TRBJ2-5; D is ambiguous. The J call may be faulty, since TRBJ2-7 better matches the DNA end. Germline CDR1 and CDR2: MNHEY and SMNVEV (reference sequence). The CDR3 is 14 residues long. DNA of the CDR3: TGTGCCAGCAGTTTAAATGGACCCGACTACGAGCAGTACTTC. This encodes CASSLNGPDYEQYF.

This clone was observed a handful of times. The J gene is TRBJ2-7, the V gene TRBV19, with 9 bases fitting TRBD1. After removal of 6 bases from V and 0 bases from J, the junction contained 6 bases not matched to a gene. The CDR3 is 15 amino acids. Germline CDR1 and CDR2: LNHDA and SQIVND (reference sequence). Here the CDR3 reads CASRGGTGLSYEQYF. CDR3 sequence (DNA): TGTGCCAGTAGGGGAGGGACAGGGCTCTCCTACGAGCAGTACTTC.

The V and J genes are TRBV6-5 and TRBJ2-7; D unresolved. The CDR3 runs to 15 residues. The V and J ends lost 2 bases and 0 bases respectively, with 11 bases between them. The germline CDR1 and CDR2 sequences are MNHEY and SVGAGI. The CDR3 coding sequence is TGTGCCAGCAGTTACGGTACATCCAGCTCCTACGAGCAGTACTTC. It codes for CASSYGTSSSYEQYF.

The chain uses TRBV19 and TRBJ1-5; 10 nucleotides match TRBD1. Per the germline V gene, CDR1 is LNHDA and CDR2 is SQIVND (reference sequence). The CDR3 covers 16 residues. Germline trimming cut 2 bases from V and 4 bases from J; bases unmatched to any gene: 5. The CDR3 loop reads CASSISGTGVNQPQHF. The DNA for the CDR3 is TGTGCCAGTAGTATATCTGGGACAGGGGTAAATCAGCCCCAGCATTTT.

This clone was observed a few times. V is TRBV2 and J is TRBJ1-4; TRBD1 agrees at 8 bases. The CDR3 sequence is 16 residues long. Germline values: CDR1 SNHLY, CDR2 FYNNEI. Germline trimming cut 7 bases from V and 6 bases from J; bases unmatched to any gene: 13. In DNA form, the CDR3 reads TGTGCCAGCATGGGCTATGGACAGGGAGATGATGAAAAACTGTTTTTT. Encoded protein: CASMGYGQGDDEKLFF. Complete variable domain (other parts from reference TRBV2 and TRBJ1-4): EPEVTQTPSHQVTQMGQEVILRCVPISNHLYFYWYRQILGQKVEFLVSFYNNEISEKSEIFDDQFSVERPDGSNFTLKIRSTKLEDSAMYFCASMGYGQGDDEKLFFGSGTQLSVL.

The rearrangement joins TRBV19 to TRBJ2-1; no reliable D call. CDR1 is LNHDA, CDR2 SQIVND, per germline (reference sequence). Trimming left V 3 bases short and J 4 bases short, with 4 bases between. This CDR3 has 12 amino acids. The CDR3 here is CASSIRYNEQFF. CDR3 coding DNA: TGTGCCAGTAGTATCCGGTACAATGAGCAGTTCTTC.

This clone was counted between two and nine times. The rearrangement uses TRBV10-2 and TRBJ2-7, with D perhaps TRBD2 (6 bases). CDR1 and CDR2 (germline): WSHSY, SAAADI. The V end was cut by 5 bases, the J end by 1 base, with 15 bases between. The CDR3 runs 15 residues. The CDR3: CASSSLEGLSYEQYF. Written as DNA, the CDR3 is TGCGCCAGCAGTTCCCTGGAGGGCTTATCCTACGAGCAGTACTTC.

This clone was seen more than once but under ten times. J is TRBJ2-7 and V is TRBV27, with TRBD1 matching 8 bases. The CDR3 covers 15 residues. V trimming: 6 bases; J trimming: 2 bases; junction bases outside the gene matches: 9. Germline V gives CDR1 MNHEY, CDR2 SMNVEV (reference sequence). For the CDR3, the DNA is TGTGCCAGCAGACCCTTCCTACAGGGGGCCTACGAGCAGTACTTC. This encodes CASRPFLQGAYEQYF.

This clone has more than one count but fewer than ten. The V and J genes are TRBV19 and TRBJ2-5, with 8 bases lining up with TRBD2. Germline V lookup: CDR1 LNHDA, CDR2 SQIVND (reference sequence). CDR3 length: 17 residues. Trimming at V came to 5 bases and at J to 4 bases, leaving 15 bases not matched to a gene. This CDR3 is CASSVRGIAGYGETQYF. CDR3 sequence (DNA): TGTGCCAGTAGTGTCCGGGGGATAGCGGGATACGGAGAGACCCAGTACTTC.

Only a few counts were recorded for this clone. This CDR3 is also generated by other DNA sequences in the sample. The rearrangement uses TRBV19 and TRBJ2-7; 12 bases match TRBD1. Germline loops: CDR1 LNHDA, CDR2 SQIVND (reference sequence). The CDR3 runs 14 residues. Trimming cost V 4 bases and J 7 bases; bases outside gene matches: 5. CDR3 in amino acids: CASSSRDRGREQYF. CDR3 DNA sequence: TGTGCCAGTAGTAGCCGGGACAGGGGGCGTGAGCAGTACTTC. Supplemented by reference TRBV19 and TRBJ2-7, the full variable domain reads DGGITQSPKYLFRKEGQNVTLSCEQNLNHDAMYWYRQDPGQGLRLIYYSQIVNDFQKGDIAEGYSVSREKKESFPLTVTSAQKNPTAFYLCASSSRDRGREQYFGPGTRLTVT.

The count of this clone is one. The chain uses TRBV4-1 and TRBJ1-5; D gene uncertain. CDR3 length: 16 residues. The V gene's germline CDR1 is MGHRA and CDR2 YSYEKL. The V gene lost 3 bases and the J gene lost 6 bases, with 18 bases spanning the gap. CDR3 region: CASSQFLPKRGQPQHF. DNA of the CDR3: TGCGCCAGCAGCCAGTTTTTGCCTAAACGGGGTCAGCCCCAGCATTTT.

DNA of the CDR3: TGTGCCAGCAGCTTAGCCCAGGGAAGTGGCTACACCTTC. Translated, it gives CASSLAQGSGYTF. J is TRBJ1-2 and V is TRBV7-9, with D maybe TRBD1 (5 bases). V was trimmed by 0 bases and J by 7 bases, leaving 9 bases between them. Looked up from germline, CDR1 is SEHNR and CDR2 is FQNEAQ (reference sequence). The CDR3 spans 13 residues.

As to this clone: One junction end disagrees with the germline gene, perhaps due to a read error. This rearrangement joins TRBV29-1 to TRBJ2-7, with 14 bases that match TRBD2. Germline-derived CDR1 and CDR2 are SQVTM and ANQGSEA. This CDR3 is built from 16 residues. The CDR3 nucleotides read TGCAGCGTTTGGGGAGGGACTAGCGGGGGAACCTACGGGCAGTACTTC. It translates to CSVWGGTSGGTYGQYF.

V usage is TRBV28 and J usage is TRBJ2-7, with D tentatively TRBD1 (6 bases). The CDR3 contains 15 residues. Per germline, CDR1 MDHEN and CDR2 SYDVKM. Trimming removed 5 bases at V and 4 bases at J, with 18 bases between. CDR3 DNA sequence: TGTGCCAGCAGTCCCCAGGGGCTCAAGGTTTACGAGCAGTACTTC. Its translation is CASSPQGLKVYEQYF.

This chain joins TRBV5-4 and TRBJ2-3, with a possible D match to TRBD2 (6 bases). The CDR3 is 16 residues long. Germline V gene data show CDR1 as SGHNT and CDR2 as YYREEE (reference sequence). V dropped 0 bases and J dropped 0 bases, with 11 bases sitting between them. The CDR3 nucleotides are TGTGCCAGCAGCTTGGCGGCTAGCGCTAGCACAGATACGCAGTATTTT. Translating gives CASSLAASASTDTQYF.

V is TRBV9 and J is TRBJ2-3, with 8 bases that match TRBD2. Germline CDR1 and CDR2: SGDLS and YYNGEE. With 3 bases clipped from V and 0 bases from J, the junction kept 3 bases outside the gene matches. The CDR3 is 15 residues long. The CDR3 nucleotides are TGTGCCAGCAGCGCGGGAGGGGGGAGCACAGATACGCAGTATTTT. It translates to CASSAGGGSTDTQYF.

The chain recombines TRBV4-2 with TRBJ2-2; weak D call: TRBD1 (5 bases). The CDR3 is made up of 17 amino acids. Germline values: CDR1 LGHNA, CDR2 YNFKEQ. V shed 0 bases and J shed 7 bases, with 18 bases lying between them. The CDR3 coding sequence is TGTGCCAGCAGCCAAGAGACAGCTGACCCGTTGGGCGGGGAGCTGTTTTTT. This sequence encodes CASSQETADPLGGELFF.

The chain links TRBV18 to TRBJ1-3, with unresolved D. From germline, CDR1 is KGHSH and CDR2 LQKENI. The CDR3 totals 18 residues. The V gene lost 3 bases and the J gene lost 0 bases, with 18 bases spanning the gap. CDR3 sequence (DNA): TGTGCCAGCTCACCTCTCAACAACAGAGGGAGCTCTGGAAACACCATATATTTT. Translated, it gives CASSPLNNRGSSGNTIYF.

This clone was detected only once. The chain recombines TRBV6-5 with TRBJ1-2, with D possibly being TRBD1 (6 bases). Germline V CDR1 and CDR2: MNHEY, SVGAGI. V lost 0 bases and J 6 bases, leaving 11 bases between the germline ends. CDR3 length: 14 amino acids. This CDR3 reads CASSYSMDRDGYTF. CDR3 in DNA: TGTGCCAGCAGTTACTCGATGGACAGAGATGGCTACACCTTC.

Written as DNA, the CDR3 is TGTGCCAGCAGCTTCTTACAGGGGGCGCTGGACGGCTACACCTTC. Protein product: CASSFLQGALDGYTF. V and J are TRBV7-2 and TRBJ1-2, with 9 bases aligning to TRBD1. The length of the CDR3 is 15 residues. Germline V gene sequence: CDR1 SGHTA, CDR2 FQGNSA. Germline trimming cut 3 bases from V and 8 bases from J; bases unmatched to any gene: 10.

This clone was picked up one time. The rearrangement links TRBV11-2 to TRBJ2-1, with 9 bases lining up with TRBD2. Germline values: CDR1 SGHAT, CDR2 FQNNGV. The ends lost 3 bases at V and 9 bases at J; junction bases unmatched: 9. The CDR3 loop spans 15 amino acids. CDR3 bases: TGTGCCAGCAGCTTTGGTTTAGCGGGAGAGGTTGAGCAGTTCTTC. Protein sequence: CASSFGLAGEVEQFF.

CDR3 DNA: TGTGCCAGTAGTATGGCGGGTAGCACAGATACGCAGTATTTT. Amino acids: CASSMAGSTDTQYF. The chain recombines TRBV19 with TRBJ2-3; weak D call: TRBD2 (5 bases). Germline V gene sequence: CDR1 LNHDA, CDR2 SQIVND (reference sequence). The CDR3 length is 14 residues. Trimming stripped 3 bases from V and 0 bases from J, with 7 bases between.

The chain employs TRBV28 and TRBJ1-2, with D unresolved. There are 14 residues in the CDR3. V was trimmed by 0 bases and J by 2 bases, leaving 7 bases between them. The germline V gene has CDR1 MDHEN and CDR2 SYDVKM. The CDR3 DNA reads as TGTGCCAGCAGTTTATGGCAGGAAAACTATGGCTACACCTTC. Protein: CASSLWQENYGYTF.

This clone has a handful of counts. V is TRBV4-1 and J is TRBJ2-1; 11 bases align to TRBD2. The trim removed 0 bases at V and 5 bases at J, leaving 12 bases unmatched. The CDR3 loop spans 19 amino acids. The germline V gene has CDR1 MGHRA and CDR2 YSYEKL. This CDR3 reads CASSQEEVLAGVGDNEQFF. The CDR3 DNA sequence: TGCGCCAGCAGCCAAGAGGAAGTACTAGCGGGAGTGGGCGACAATGAGCAGTTCTTC.

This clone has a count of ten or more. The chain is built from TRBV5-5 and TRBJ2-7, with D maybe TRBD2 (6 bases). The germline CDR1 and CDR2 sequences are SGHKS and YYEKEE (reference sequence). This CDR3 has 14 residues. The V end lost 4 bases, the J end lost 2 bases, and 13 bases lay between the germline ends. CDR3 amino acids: CASSEPGLPYEQYF. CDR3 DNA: TGTGCCAGCAGCGAGCCGGGACTCCCCTACGAGCAGTACTTC.

CDR3 sequence: CASSVTGYPSTDTQYF. CDR3 in DNA: TGTGCCAGCAGCGTGACAGGGTACCCTAGCACAGATACGCAGTATTTT. The chain has TRBV9 and TRBJ2-3; 7 bases are shared with TRBD1. This CDR3 has 16 amino acids. Trimming cost V 2 bases and J 0 bases; bases outside gene matches: 6. Germline V CDR1 and CDR2: SGDLS, YYNGEE.

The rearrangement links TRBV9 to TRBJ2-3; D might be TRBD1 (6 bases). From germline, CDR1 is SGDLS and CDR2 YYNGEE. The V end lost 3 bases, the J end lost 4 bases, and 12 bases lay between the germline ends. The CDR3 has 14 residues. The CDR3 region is CASSEQGVADTQYF. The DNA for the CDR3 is TGTGCCAGCAGCGAACAGGGAGTAGCAGATACGCAGTATTTT.

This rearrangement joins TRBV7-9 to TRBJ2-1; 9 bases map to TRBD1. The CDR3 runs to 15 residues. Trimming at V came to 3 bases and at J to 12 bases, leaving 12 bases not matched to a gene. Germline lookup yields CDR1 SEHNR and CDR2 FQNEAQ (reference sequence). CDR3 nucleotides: TGTGCCAGCAGCTTTCCTGGACAGGGGAAAACTCGGCAGTTCTTC. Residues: CASSFPGQGKTRQFF.

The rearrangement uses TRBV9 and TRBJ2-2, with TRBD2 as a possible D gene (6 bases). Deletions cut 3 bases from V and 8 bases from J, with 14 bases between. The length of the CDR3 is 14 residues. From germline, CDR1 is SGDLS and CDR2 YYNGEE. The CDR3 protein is CASSGIRERGELFF. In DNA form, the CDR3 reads TGTGCCAGCAGCGGGATACGGGAGCGGGGGGAGCTGTTTTTT.